The rows below give T cell receptor beta chains drawn from one sample of a study of T cell responses to AZD1222 COVID-19 vaccine. TCRdb's table, derived via immunoSEQ multiplex PCR, lists solely in-frame clones and lacks some. The sample shows about 66,000 clones, roughly 80% of them seen only once. The sample consisted of peripheral blood, taken 28 days after the second AZD1222 dose. All receptors derive from an adult who received the AZD1222 COVID-19 vaccine. The CDR3 runs from the conserved cysteine through the conserved F or W. The D gene is left open where the match is weak.

cdr3_length	v_call	j_call	d_call	cdr3_aa
17	TRBV11-2	TRBJ1-4	TRBD1	CASSLAVGQVPNEKLFF
17	TRBV10-3	TRBJ2-5	TRBD2	CAISAPGGTSGQETQYF
19	TRBV9	TRBJ2-2	TRBD2	CASSARTGTSGVRSGELFF
15	TRBV7-2	TRBJ2-1	-	CASSLFVQPHNEQFF
15	TRBV24-1	TRBJ2-3	-	CATARRGTGGDTQYF
15	TRBV13	TRBJ2-1	-	CASSLGDSSYNEQFF
15	TRBV7-9	TRBJ1-1	-	CASSYHLQGTTEAFF
17	TRBV14	TRBJ1-6	TRBD1	CASSQAPRGAWNSPLHF
13	TRBV6-2/TRBV6-3	TRBJ1-2	TRBD1	CASSPTGDWGYTF
15	TRBV6-5	TRBJ2-7	-	CASRASHRIYYEQYF
12	TRBV5-1	TRBJ2-5	-	CASSFGGETQYF
16	TRBV28	TRBJ1-2	TRBD1	CASSVVRTGGAYGYTF
15	TRBV24-1	TRBJ2-5	TRBD2	CATSEPAGAQETQYF
16	TRBV3-1/TRBV3-2	TRBJ2-3	TRBD2	CASSSPRLAGALTQYF
14	TRBV6-2/TRBV6-3	TRBJ2-7	-	CASSYQAGSWEQYF
15	TRBV7-6	TRBJ2-1	TRBD2	CASSLSGGAVDEQFF
12	TRBV28	TRBJ1-1	-	CASSLKGAEAFF
15	TRBV27	TRBJ2-2	-	CASSLQGPNTGELFF
14	TRBV2	TRBJ1-6	-	CASSEGFSYSPLHF
14	TRBV28	TRBJ2-6	-	CASDQGTGANVLTF
16	TRBV14	TRBJ1-2	TRBD1	CASSQGARDRGYGYTF
13	TRBV2	TRBJ1-4	-	CASRDSLDEKLFF
13	TRBV7-9	TRBJ1-1	-	CASSTTGYTEAFF